A single sample is the source of the 16 T cell receptor beta chains below, sequenced in a study of blood T cell repertoires in COVID-19 (dated by TCRdb to the early 2020s). The library was prepared using the immunoSEQ multiplex PCR assay. As stored in TCRdb, this immuneACCESS dataset retains in-frame rearrangements with V and J assigned. A fraction of the clones does not appear; measured against another copy, unresolved V genes explain less than half of the discrepancy, and the remainder lacks a known reason. The sample yields approximately 300,000 clones; roughly 87% were counted once. The ten biggest clones cover less than 6% of the sample. Sequencing was performed on PBMCs or T cells enriched from blood (not recorded which). The origin of the receptors is a woman between 25 and 40 years old who had recovered from COVID-19.

V usage is TRBV7-2 and J usage is TRBJ1-6, with D unclear. CDR3 length equals 14 residues. Trimming left V 2 bases short and J 5 bases short, with 7 bases between. CDR1 and CDR2 from the germline V gene are SGHTA and FQGNSA. CDR3 sequence: CASSLFRDNSPLHF. The CDR3 DNA sequence: TGTGCCAGCAGCTTATTCCGGGATAATTCACCCCTCCACTTT.

The chain uses TRBV30 and TRBJ1-4; D possibly corresponds to TRBD1 (6 bases). The V gene lost 0 bases and the J gene lost 6 bases, with 14 bases spanning the gap. The germline gives CDR1 GTSNPN, CDR2 SVGIG (reference sequence). This CDR3 is built from 15 residues. For the CDR3, the DNA is TGTGCCTGGAGTGTAGGACAGCCCGGGGATGAAAAACTGTTTTTT. Protein: CAWSVGQPGDEKLFF.

The chain combines TRBV2 with TRBJ1-1; TRBD1 agrees at 12 bases. The germline CDR1 and CDR2 sequences are SNHLY and FYNNEI. The CDR3 spans 14 residues. V lost 7 bases and J lost 11; bases outside the gene matches: 11. Here the CDR3 reads CASILPGQGARAFF. The CDR3 coding sequence is TGTGCCAGCATCCTTCCGGGACAGGGGGCGCGTGCTTTCTTT.

The CDR3 DNA reads TGTGCCAGCAGTTTTGGAGGGGTAAATCAGCCCCAGCATTTT. Translating it yields CASSFGGVNQPQHF. The chain recombines TRBV27 with TRBJ1-5, with TRBD1 as a possible D gene (5 bases). Germline CDR1 reads MNHEY; CDR2 reads SMNVEV (reference sequence). V lost 3 bases to trimming and J lost 4 bases, with 10 bases between them. CDR3 length: 14 amino acids.

The chain is built from TRBV19 and TRBJ1-1; D ambiguous. V lost 7 bases, J lost 2 bases, and 11 bases lay in between. CDR3 length equals 13 residues. The germline gives CDR1 LNHDA, CDR2 SQIVND (reference sequence). The CDR3 nucleotides read TGTGCCAGTACCCCGGCGGGAAACACTGAAGCTTTCTTT. Encoded protein: CASTPAGNTEAFF.

The rearrangement links TRBV6-5 to TRBJ1-5; weak D call: TRBD1 (6 bases). Deletions cut 6 bases from V and 6 bases from J, with 12 bases between. This CDR3 has 13 residues. CDR1 MNHEY and CDR2 SVGAGI come from the germline V gene. The CDR3 region has the DNA TGTGCCAGCAGGTCGGGGGGGCTTCAGCCCCAGCATTTT. Translation gives CASRSGGLQPQHF.

J is TRBJ2-5 and V is TRBV30, with no clear D. The CDR3 totals 13 residues. Germline CDR1 reads GTSNPN; CDR2 reads SVGIG (reference sequence). Trimming pared 1 base from V and 5 bases from J, leaving 11 bases between. The CDR3 sequence: CAWSGQVQETQYF. The DNA of the CDR3 is TGTGCCTGGAGTGGTCAGGTTCAGGAGACCCAGTACTTC.

The J gene is TRBJ1-2, the V gene TRBV6-5, with unresolved D. Trimming took off 6 bases at V and 2 bases at J, with 10 bases between the two ends. This CDR3 is built from 13 residues. Germline CDR1 and CDR2: MNHEY and SVGAGI. CDR3 bases: TGTGCCAGCAGGACGGGGATGAACTATGGCTACACCTTC. This translates into CASRTGMNYGYTF.

This clone was picked up one time. DNA of the CDR3: TGTGCCAGCAGCTTAGGGGGGCAGGCTGGAAACACCATATATTTT. Protein product: CASSLGGQAGNTIYF. The V and J genes are TRBV7-2 and TRBJ1-3; weak D call: TRBD1 (6 bases). The CDR3 has 15 residues. Trimming took off 1 base at V and 2 bases at J, with 9 bases between the two ends. Per the germline V gene, CDR1 is SGHTA and CDR2 is FQGNSA. The whole variable domain, remainder taken from reference TRBV7-2 and TRBJ1-3, is GAGVSQSPSNKVTEKGKDVELRCDPISGHTALYWYRQSLGQGLEFLIYFQGNSAPDKSGLPSDRFSAERTGGSVSTLTIQRTQQEDSAVYLCASSLGGQAGNTIYFGEGSWLTVV.

As regards this clone: Compared with germline, one end of the junction differs, possibly owing to a read error. The chain uses TRBV2 and TRBJ1-2, with 7 bases lining up with TRBD1. This CDR3 has 13 residues. The V gene's germline CDR1 is SNHLY and CDR2 FYNNEI. Here the CDR3 reads CASREDRASGYTF. The CDR3, as DNA: TGTGCCAGCAGGGAAGACAGGGCTAGTGGCTACACCTTC.

In its sample, this clone was seen a few times. The J gene is TRBJ2-2, the V gene TRBV25-1; D gene unclear. CDR3 length equals 14 residues. V lost 3 bases and J lost 3, with 8 bases in between. The germline V gene encodes CDR1 MGHDK and CDR2 SYGVNS. The CDR3 nucleotides read TGTGCCAGCAGTGACTCCCGGGACACCGGGGAGCTGTTTTTT. This sequence encodes CASSDSRDTGELFF.

V is TRBV7-9 and J is TRBJ1-6, with 8 nucleotides matching TRBD1. Germline V gene data show CDR1 as SEHNR and CDR2 as FQNEAQ (reference sequence). The CDR3 has 15 residues. After removal of 5 bases from V and 14 bases from J, the junction contained 14 bases not matched to a gene. This chain's CDR3 is CASSRFPGGEGTLHF. DNA for the CDR3: TGTGCCAGCAGCCGATTCCCAGGGGGCGAGGGGACCCTCCACTTT. Variable domain in full (rest from reference TRBV7-9 and TRBJ1-6): DTGVSQNPRHKITKRGQNVTFRCDPISEHNRLYWYRQTLGQGPEFLTYFQNEAQLEKSRLLSDRFSAERPKGSFSTLEIQRTEQGDSAMYLCASSRFPGGEGTLHFGNGTRLTVT.

This chain joins TRBV24-1 and TRBJ2-1; 10 nucleotides match TRBD1. This CDR3 has 15 residues. Losses at the gene ends were 7 bases for V and 6 bases for J; bases not matched to a gene: 8. Germline assignment: CDR1 KGHDR and CDR2 SFDVKD. The CDR3 protein is CATSHPGQGTNEQFF. For the CDR3, the DNA is TGTGCCACCAGCCACCCGGGACAGGGGACCAATGAGCAGTTCTTC.

The chain carries TRBV5-1 and TRBJ2-7, with D perhaps TRBD1 (5 bases). V was trimmed by 4 bases and J by 7 bases, leaving 24 bases between them. Germline V gene lookup returns CDR1 SGHRS and CDR2 YFSETQ. The CDR3 contains 16 residues. The CDR3 DNA sequence: TGCGCCAGCAGCATGCAAGGGTTGGGGCGGCCCTCGGAGCAGTACTTC. Encoded protein: CASSMQGLGRPSEQYF.

This chain joins TRBV5-5 and TRBJ2-6; a possible D gene is TRBD1 (6 bases). V gave up 2 bases and J gave up 0 bases, with 18 bases separating them. CDR3 length equals 19 residues. Germline V gives CDR1 SGHKS, CDR2 YYEKEE (reference sequence). The CDR3 loop is CASSFEDGGISSGANVLTF. CDR3 sequence (DNA): TGTGCCAGCAGCTTTGAGGATGGGGGCATCAGCTCTGGGGCCAACGTCCTGACTTTC.

The chain has TRBV6-5 and TRBJ1-2, with D tentatively TRBD1 (6 bases). Per germline, CDR1 MNHEY and CDR2 SVGAGI. V was pared by 4 bases and J by 8 bases, with 17 bases between. The CDR3 spans 14 residues. CDR3 bases: TGTGCCAGCAGTTCGCCGGCCACAACAGGGGGCTACACCTTC. Its protein product is CASSSPATTGGYTF.